This TCR beta chain was recovered during a study of CD8 T cells in ankylosing spondylitis. Germline lookup yields CDR1 DFQATT and CDR2 SNEGSKA (reference sequence). The CDR3 runs to 16 residues. V lost 1 base to trimming and J lost 0 bases; unmatched junction nucleotides: 7. TCRdb recomputed calls from the 5' RACE reads with MiXCR, one row per CDR3 protein. Of almost 250,000 distinct CDR3 sequences in the sample, 30% to 35% were seen once. This clonotype was recorded only once. V is TRBV20-1 and J is TRBJ2-3; 7 nucleotides align to TRBD2. Sequenced sample: blood, either unsorted or a sorted T cell fraction (not recorded which). The TCR sequence derives from a male donor with ankylosing spondylitis or in good health (not recorded which). The CDR3 DNA reads as TGCAGTGCTAGAGCTTCGGGGGGTGCTAGCACAGATACGCAGTATTTT. Its protein product is CSARASGGASTDTQYF.